The rows below give T cell receptor beta chains drawn from one sample of a study of cytomegalovirus exposure and HLA in healthy donors. Profiling relied on immunoSEQ multiplex PCR, and the TCRdb table lists in-frame clones only, not all of them. The sample contains over 150,000 clones, over 65% of which appear only once. The sample consisted of PBMCs. These receptors came from a woman aged 60 to 75 in good health and CMV-seropositive. Each CDR3 is given with its conserved first and last residue. The order of the fields is J gene, D gene, clone size, V gene, CDR3 DNA, CDR3 protein. The D gene is left open where the match is weak. Where a row states a size, it is once, few, many or the class of an expanded clone; other rows omit it.

TRBJ1-1	NA	NA	TRBV18	TGTGCCAGCTCACCACCTGGGGGGGGAGTAGGCACTGAAGCTTTCTTT	CASSPPGGGVGTEAFF
TRBJ2-4	TRBD1	NA	TRBV28	TGTGCCAGCAGTCCCATGACAGGGTGGGGAAACATTCAGTACTTC	CASSPMTGWGNIQYF
TRBJ1-6	NA	NA	TRBV28	TGTGCCAGCAGAACCCCACAGGGTAATAATTCACCCCTCCACTTT	CASRTPQGNNSPLHF
TRBJ1-2	NA	NA	TRBV7-9	TGTGCCAGCAGCCCCCAACAGGGATACTATGGCTACACCTTC	CASSPQQGYYGYTF
TRBJ1-1	NA	NA	TRBV5-1	TGCGCCAGCAGCTTGGCGGGAGGAGGGACTGAAGCTTTCTTT	CASSLAGGGTEAFF
TRBJ2-7	TRBD2	NA	TRBV18	TGTGCCAGCGCCGGGACTAGCGGCTCCTACGAGCAGTACTTC	CASAGTSGSYEQYF
TRBJ1-1	TRBD1	NA	TRBV9	TGTGCCAGCAGCGTATCCGGGACAGGGGAGTCTGAAGCTTTCTTT	CASSVSGTGESEAFF
TRBJ1-2	NA	NA	TRBV28	TGTGCCAGCAGTTTGGGTATATCCAGGGCAAGCCATGGCTACACCTTC	CASSLGISRASHGYTF
TRBJ2-7	TRBD2	NA	TRBV9	TGTGCCAGCAGCGTCGGTAGCGGGAGGCCGGCGGCCTACGAGCAGTACTTC	CASSVGSGRPAAYEQYF
TRBJ2-5	NA	NA	TRBV5-1	TGCGCCAGCAGCTTTATACGGGATCAGCGGCAAGAGACCCAGTACTTC	CASSFIRDQRQETQYF
TRBJ1-5	NA	NA	TRBV21-1	TGTGCCAGCAGCAGACAGGGGACGGCGGATTATAGCAATCAGCCCCAGCATTTT	CASSRQGTADYSNQPQHF
TRBJ2-6	NA	NA	TRBV6-5	TGTGCCAGCAGCCCCACCCCCACTGGGGCCAACGGCCTGACTTTC	CASSPTPTGANGLTF
TRBJ2-7	TRBD1	NA	TRBV13	TGTGCCAGCAGCGACCCTGACAGGGAGATCGACGAGCAGTACTTC	CASSDPDREIDEQYF
TRBJ2-2	NA	NA	TRBV27	TGTGCCAGCAGTTTATCGTACAGGGTCACCGGGGAGCTGTTTTTT	CASSLSYRVTGELFF
TRBJ2-5	NA	NA	TRBV5-1	TGCGCCAGCAGCTTCAGAGACAGGAGCCAAGAGACCCAGTACTTC	CASSFRDRSQETQYF
TRBJ2-7	NA	NA	TRBV11-3	TGTGCCAGCAGCCCACCCGGGACTCCCGAGCAGTACTTC	CASSPPGTPEQYF
TRBJ1-4	TRBD1	NA	TRBV2	TGTGCCAGCAGTGAAATGGGCAGGGGGTTCGAAAAACTGTTTTTT	CASSEMGRGFEKLFF
TRBJ2-5	TRBD2	NA	TRBV6-5	TGTGCCAGCAGGGGACTAGCGGGTCCAGGGGCCCAGTACTTC	CASRGLAGPGAQYF
TRBJ2-7	NA	NA	TRBV18	TGTGCCAGCTCTCGAGCTGACACCAACTACGAGCAGTACTTC	CASSRADTNYEQYF
TRBJ2-3	NA	NA	TRBV5-1	TGCGCCAGCAGCTTCTTGGCGGCCCCATCCCCAGATACGCAGTATTTT	CASSFLAAPSPDTQYF
TRBJ1-5	NA	once	TRBV10-3	TGTGCCATCAGTGAGTCCCCAGGCAGCAATCAGCCCCAGCATTTT	CAISESPGSNQPQHF
TRBJ1-5	TRBD1	once	TRBV30	TGTGCCTGGAGTCAGGGACAGATCACTAATCAGCCCCAGCATTTT	CAWSQGQITNQPQHF
TRBJ1-1	NA	NA	TRBV19	TGTGCCAGTAGTATCGGGGGGAACACTGAAGCTTTCTTT	CASSIGGNTEAFF
TRBJ1-4	NA	once	TRBV7-2	TGTGCCAGCAGCTCTGTATTTAATGAAAAACTGTTTTTT	CASSSVFNEKLFF
TRBJ2-5	TRBD2	NA	TRBV27	TGTGCCAGCAGTCCCTTAGCGGGGGCTCGGACCCAGTACTTC	CASSPLAGARTQYF
TRBJ1-5	NA	NA	TRBV30	TGTGCCTGGGGACGGAGGGGATTGAATCAGCCCCAGCATTTT	CAWGRRGLNQPQHF
TRBJ1-2	NA	few	TRBV30	TGTGCCTGGAGCCTTAACTATGGCTACACCTTC	CAWSLNYGYTF
TRBJ2-7	NA	NA	TRBV7-9	TGTGCCAGCAACGCCCTTGCGGGATCCTACGAGCAGTACTTC	CASNALAGSYEQYF
TRBJ1-2	NA	NA	TRBV5-8	TGTGCCAGCAGCCCTGAGGACAGCCTATATGGCTACACCTTC	CASSPEDSLYGYTF
TRBJ1-4	TRBD1	NA	TRBV4-2	TGTGCCAGCAGCGCCTCCTCCGGGACAGGGGAAGTAAAACTGTTTTTT	CASSASSGTGEVKLFF